The present entry profiles one T cell receptor (beta chain) with its context. The germline V gene has CDR1 KGHDR and CDR2 SFDVKD. The CDR3 runs to 17 residues. With V trimmed by 4 bases and J by 2 bases, 8 bases remained unmatched. Using a J-beta primer mix together with a sample-barcoded 5' primer, a second PCR was run for about 7 to 12 cycles. TCRdb passed the 5' RACE reads through MiXCR, listing each CDR3 protein once. Of around 820,000 distinct CDR3 sequences in the sample, roughly 25% were seen once. The data were obtained in a study of blood T cells in healthy people across ages. Separately, the same data were catalogued under a study of T cells of mothers and their children. That study reports: Donation involved three healthy Caucasian mothers and the six children that they had.

Sequenced: blood. J is TRBJ2-5 and V is TRBV24-1; 11 nucleotides agree with TRBD1. The sequence was obtained from a boy aged 5-17 years in good health. DNA for the CDR3: TGTGCCACCAGTGACCCCGACCGGGACAGGGGGCAAGAGACCCAGTACTTC. It specifies CATSDPDRDRGQETQYF.